Below are 25 T cell receptor beta chains sequenced from a single sample in a study of post-analysis software for immune sequencing data. Study observations and caveats: Several TRBV segments (TRBV5-6, TRBV5-1 and TRBV20-1 among them) occurred more frequently in patients than in controls.

The authors incorporated unique molecular identifiers into the TCR beta cDNA libraries. TCRdb processed the PCR reads anew with MiXCR; each CDR3 protein has one entry. The table lists some 800,000 distinct CDR3 sequences, under 60% of them singletons, with roughly 4.4% in the top ten. The antigens for these receptors are not known. Sequencing was done on a sample of blood. Every receptor here comes from a girl aged 5-17 years with multiple sclerosis.

This chain connects TRBV6-6 to TRBJ1-6; TRBD1 matches 8 bases. This CDR3 is 15 amino acids long. Germline V CDR1 and CDR2: MNHNY, SVGAGI (reference sequence). V was clipped by 4 bases and J by 8 bases; unmatched bases: 7. The CDR3 DNA reads as TGTGCCAGCAGTTCCGACAGGGGAGGATATTCACCCCTCCACTTT. Amino acids: CASSSDRGGYSPLHF.

V is TRBV19 and J is TRBJ2-5; the D gene is possibly TRBD1 (7 bases). With the DNA end fitting TRBJ2-7 better, the J assignment may be wrong. CDR1 and CDR2 from the germline V gene are LNHDA and SQIVND (reference sequence). The CDR3 is 13 residues long. CDR3 in DNA: TGTGCCACCCGGGGGACAGAAGCCTACGAGCAGTACTTC. Amino acids: CATRGTEAYEQYF.

A few counts support this clonotype. The J gene is TRBJ2-5, the V gene TRBV10-3; D tentatively fits TRBD1 or TRBD2 (5 bases each). The CDR3 totals 13 residues. The germline gives CDR1 ENHRY, CDR2 SYGVKD. V was clipped by 6 bases and J by 5 bases, with 13 bases between them. The CDR3 protein is CAISDSWGETQYF. DNA for the CDR3: TGTGCCATCAGCGATTCGTGGGGGGAGACCCAGTACTTC.

The rearrangement links TRBV9 to TRBJ2-7; possible D gene TRBD1, 6 bases. Germline CDR1 is SGDLS and CDR2 is YYNGEE. This CDR3 has 16 amino acids. V lost 0 bases, J lost 5 bases, and 18 bases lay in between. CDR3 sequence (DNA): TGTGCCAGCAGCGTAGGTATCGGCCAGGGGTTCAACGAGCAGTACTTC. Translated: CASSVGIGQGFNEQYF.

The V gene is TRBV6-2 or TRBV6-3, the J gene TRBJ2-4, with TRBD1 matching over 7 bases. The DNA end favors TRBJ2-7, so the J call may be wrong. This CDR3 is 15 amino acids long. Germline CDR1 reads MNHEY; CDR2 reads SVGEGT. Written as DNA, the CDR3 is TGTGCCAGCAGTTACTCTCCAGGGGGAAGCGTCGAGCAGTACTTC. Translated: CASSYSPGGSVEQYF.

The J gene is TRBJ2-1, the V gene TRBV7-9, with 12 bases that match TRBD2. Germline CDR1 and CDR2: SEHNR and FQNEAQ (reference sequence). The V and J ends lost 7 bases and 9 bases, in that order; junction bases with no gene match: 10. This CDR3 has 15 residues. The CDR3 DNA reads as TGTGCCAGCATCCAAGGACTAGCGGGGTTTCGTGAGCAGTTCTTC. As protein: CASIQGLAGFREQFF. Full variable domain (outside the CDR3, taken from reference TRBV7-9 and TRBJ2-1): DTGVSQNPRHKITKRGQNVTFRCDPISEHNRLYWYRQTLGQGPEFLTYFQNEAQLEKSRLLSDRFSAERPKGSFSTLEIQRTEQGDSAMYLCASIQGLAGFREQFFGPGTRLTVL.

This clonotype has only a few counts. The chain uses TRBV7-9 and TRBJ2-1; D is unclear. V lost 1 base and J lost 5, with 9 bases in between. The CDR3 covers 14 residues. CDR1 SEHNR and CDR2 FQNEAQ come from the germline V gene (reference sequence). The CDR3 bases are TGTGCCAGCAGCTTAGAGATAATCCACAATGAGCAGTTCTTC. Translating it yields CASSLEIIHNEQFF.

The CDR3 protein is CASSLQVGGAFSWEQYF. CDR3 DNA: TGTGCCAGCAGTTTACAGGTCGGCGGGGCGTTCAGTTGGGAGCAGTACTTC. The rearrangement joins TRBV12-3 or TRBV12-4 to TRBJ2-7; a weak D match, TRBD2 (6 bases). This CDR3 has 17 amino acids. V lost 2 bases to trimming and J lost 7 bases, with 24 bases between them.

This clonotype has more than one count but fewer than ten. The chain carries TRBV6-5 and TRBJ2-5, with a possible D match to TRBD1 (6 bases). This CDR3 is 13 amino acids long. V was shortened by 0 bases and J by 4 bases, with 6 bases between the two germline ends. Germline CDR1 MNHEY, CDR2 SVGAGI. CDR3 nucleotide sequence: TGTGCCAGCAGTTACTCAGGGGGAGAGACCCAGTACTTC. Its protein is CASSYSGGETQYF.

The V call is TRBV27, the J call TRBJ2-4; tentatively, D is TRBD2 (5 bases). The V gene lost 5 bases and the J gene lost 0 bases, with 11 bases spanning the gap. The germline V gene has CDR1 MNHEY and CDR2 SMNVEV (reference sequence). The CDR3 covers 15 residues. The CDR3 spells CASSPSSGAKNIQYF. The CDR3 nucleotides are TGTGCCAGCAGTCCCTCAAGCGGAGCCAAAAACATTCAGTACTTC.

V gene TRBV5-1 combines with J gene TRBJ2-7; tentatively, D is TRBD1 (5 bases). CDR3 length: 14 residues. In germline, CDR1 is SGHRS, CDR2 YFSETQ. Trimming pared 9 bases from V and 0 bases from J, leaving 16 bases between. For the CDR3, the DNA is TGCGCCAACAGGACCTTTCTCCCCTCCTACGAGCAGTACTTC. This gives the protein CANRTFLPSYEQYF.

V gene TRBV12-3 or TRBV12-4 combines with J gene TRBJ1-2; D unresolved. The CDR3 is made up of 12 amino acids. The V end was cut by 3 bases, the J end by 8 bases, with 10 bases between. The CDR3 protein is CASSFPSGGYTF. As DNA, the CDR3 is TGTGCCAGCAGTTTCCCTAGTGGAGGCTACACCTTC.

The gene calls are TRBV30 and TRBJ2-1; the D is unclear. The germline gives CDR1 GTSNPN, CDR2 SVGIG (reference sequence). V was shortened by 0 bases and J by 5 bases, with 5 bases between the two germline ends. The CDR3 length is 12 residues. Here the CDR3 DNA reads TGTGCCTGGAGTGTGGTCGACAATGAGCAGTTCTTC. Translated: CAWSVVDNEQFF.

The CDR3 DNA reads TGCAGTGCCACCGGGACAGGGGTTTCTCACCCTTACGAGACCCAGTACTTC. Translated, it gives CSATGTGVSHPYETQYF. The chain recombines TRBV20-1 with TRBJ2-4; 10 positions agree with TRBD1. The J call may be incorrect, as the DNA end agrees better with TRBJ2-5. The length of the CDR3 is 17 residues. Germline CDR1 DFQATT, CDR2 SNEGSKA (reference sequence).

This clonotype showed up just a few times. V is TRBV20-1 and J is TRBJ2-1; 7 nucleotides align to TRBD2. Trimming removed 4 bases from V and 0 bases from J; junction bases left unmatched: 12. Germline-derived CDR1 and CDR2 are DFQATT and SNEGSKA (reference sequence). The CDR3 spans 17 residues. The CDR3 DNA follows: TGCAGTGCTATTGTGGGAGGGCTCAGTAGCTCCTACAATGAGCAGTTCTTC. Its translation is CSAIVGGLSSSYNEQFF.

This rearrangement joins TRBV5-6 to TRBJ2-7; the D is unclear. This CDR3 comprises 13 residues. Germline CDR1 is SGHDT and CDR2 is YYEEEE. Trimming stripped 1 base from V and 3 bases from J, with 8 bases between. The CDR3 DNA follows: TGTGCCAGCAGCTTGACGGAAGTCTACGAGCAGTACTTC. The encoded protein is CASSLTEVYEQYF. Complete variable domain (other parts from reference TRBV5-6 and TRBJ2-7): DAGVTQSPTHLIKTRGQQVTLRCSPKSGHDTVSWYQQALGQGPQFIFQYYEEEERQRGNFPDRFSGHQFPNYSSELNVNALLLGDSALYLCASSLTEVYEQYFGPGTRLTVT.

The J gene is TRBJ1-4, the V gene TRBV28; D ambiguous. V gave up 1 base and J gave up 3 bases, with 9 bases separating them. The CDR3 extends over 15 amino acids. CDR1 is MDHEN and CDR2 is SYDVKM in the germline V gene. Written as DNA, the CDR3 is TGTGCCAGCAGTTTATTCCGGATTTCTAATGAAAAACTGTTTTTT. Residues: CASSLFRISNEKLFF.

The rearrangement uses TRBV29-1 and TRBJ2-3, with 7 positions matching TRBD1. Trimming at V came to 4 bases and at J to 4 bases, leaving 11 bases not matched to a gene. Per germline, CDR1 SQVTM and CDR2 ANQGSEA. The CDR3 has 15 amino acids. CDR3 loop: CSVAQTGNMADTQYF. The CDR3 DNA sequence: TGCAGCGTTGCCCAGACAGGGAACATGGCAGATACGCAGTATTTT.

The chain employs TRBV20-1 and TRBJ2-4; no clear D. The J call is uncertain, as TRBJ2-7 better fits the DNA end. This CDR3 has 13 residues. Germline V gives CDR1 DFQATT, CDR2 SNEGSKA (reference sequence). CDR3 DNA sequence: TGCAGTGCTAGAGGTCCTTTCTCCTACGAGCAGTACTTC. It is translated as CSARGPFSYEQYF.

The chain is built from TRBV3-1 and TRBJ2-7, with D possibly being TRBD1 (6 bases). CDR1 is LGHDT, CDR2 YNNKEL, per germline (reference sequence). The CDR3 totals 15 residues. The V gene lost 2 bases and the J gene lost 3 bases, with 14 bases spanning the gap. CDR3 loop: CASSQSSGTYYEQYF. The CDR3 DNA is TGTGCCAGCAGCCAATCATCCGGGACATACTACGAGCAGTACTTC.

A note on this clonotype: This may arise from a read error, as a much more abundant clone is one base away. The V and J genes are TRBV14 and TRBJ2-1; possibly TRBD2 for D (6 bases). The CDR3 contains 15 residues. With 4 bases removed from V and 12 bases from J, the gap between germline ends came to 22 bases. Germline V lookup: CDR1 SGHDN, CDR2 FVKESK. CDR3 DNA sequence: TGTGCCAGCAGCCCCTTGACTAGGAATGTGGATGGGCAGTTCTTC. This gives the protein CASSPLTRNVDGQFF.

V usage is TRBV12-3 or TRBV12-4 and J usage is TRBJ2-3; TRBD2 agrees at 8 bases. CDR3 length equals 17 residues. The ends lost 3 bases at V and 0 bases at J; junction bases unmatched: 8. CDR3 residues: CASSFVAGGVSTDTQYF. DNA for the CDR3: TGTGCCAGCAGTTTTGTTGCGGGAGGAGTTAGCACAGATACGCAGTATTTT.

This clonotype was found a few times. The chain uses TRBV28 and TRBJ2-7, with TRBD1 as a possible D gene (5 bases). CDR1 and CDR2 from the germline V gene are MDHEN and SYDVKM. The CDR3 runs 14 residues. Trimming removed 4 bases at V and 3 bases at J, with 13 bases between. The CDR3 DNA follows: TGTGCCAGCAGTTCCGATCCTACAGGCTACGAGCAGTACTTC. Amino acids: CASSSDPTGYEQYF.

This sequence joins TRBV25-1 and TRBJ1-1; D not certain. Germline CDR1 and CDR2: MGHDK and SYGVNS. V lost 2 bases and J lost 1, with 8 bases in between. CDR3 length equals 14 residues. The DNA for the CDR3 is TGTGCCAGCAGTGAACCGGGAGGGAACACTGAAGCTTTCTTT. Translated: CASSEPGGNTEAFF.

The V and J genes are TRBV28 and TRBJ2-5; a possible D gene is TRBD2 (6 bases). V shed 6 bases and J shed 1 base, with 15 bases lying between them. The CDR3 totals 15 residues. CDR1 is MDHEN and CDR2 is SYDVKM in the germline V gene. The CDR3 DNA is TGTGCCAGCAGCTCCGGGACTCTCCCCCAAGAGACCCAGTACTTC. It codes for CASSSGTLPQETQYF.